This record covers a single T cell receptor (beta chain). Its antigen is not yet known. There are no base qualities to consult, and no much larger clone falls within one base. This sample was taken from a study of Ad26.COV2.S vaccination and SARS-CoV-2 variants (TCRdb year 2021). Notes on the research overall: Vaccine-arm donors came from COV1001, a multicentre, randomized, double-blind, placebo-controlled phase I-IIa trial of Ad26.COV2.S in healthy adults. Dosing of Ad26.COV2.S was intramuscular, at either 5x10^10 or 1x10^11 viral particles, delivered as one shot or as two shots spaced 56 days apart. The specificity and breadth of SARS-CoV-2-reactive T cell receptors after Ad26.COV2.S vaccination were assessed by TCRbeta repertoire sequencing. A total of roughly 32 samples were included in the TCR-sequenced set, comprising around 20 Ad26.COV2.S vaccine recipients, 5 placebo recipients and 8 SARS-CoV-2 convalescent individuals. Participants in the trial were split at random into five groups of five each, receiving low-dose or high-dose Ad26.COV2.S once or twice, or else placebo on both occasions. Investigators did not know the trial group allocation while performing experiments and assessing outcomes. Here is what the overall study found, with its caveats: The authors noted that the TCR breadth and depth analyses may have underestimated total T cell responses. Higher spike-specific TCR breadth was observed in Ad26.COV2.S recipients than in placebo recipients (P = 0.0014). Vaccine and placebo recipients had similar non-spike TCR breadth, a finding consistent with the vaccine containing only spike. After vaccination, substantial breadth of spike-specific CD8+ and CD4+ T cell responses was reported. Comparing responses between vaccine doses or regimens was not something the study was powered to do.

The immunoSEQ Assay was used to sequence TCRbeta CDR3 regions. After extraction, genomic DNA underwent amplification by bias-controlled multiplex PCR, followed by high-throughput sequencing. As for the authors' bioinformatics: To quantify the absolute abundance of each unique TCRbeta CDR3 region, sequences were collapsed and filtered. Usable DNA was measured by amplifying reference genes present in all nucleated cells, and TCRbeta template counts were normalized to that usable DNA to estimate T cell fraction. Repertoire TCRs were annotated as SARS-CoV-2-specific when V gene, CDR3 amino acid sequence and J gene were exactly matched to a known reactive TCR set. MIRA supplied the reference SARS-CoV-2 TCR set, which was filtered for enrichment in COVID-19-positive ImmuneCODE repertoires so that public or cross-reactive TCRs were removed. Using the MIRA antigens, annotated TCRs were further analysed by specific ORF or by position within an ORF. Depth was the summed frequency of annotated unique rearrangements, while breadth was defined as annotated unique rearrangements over total unique productive rearrangements. Two-sided Wilcoxon rank-sum tests were applied when comparing TCR breadth between groups. Drawn from immuneACCESS, this table holds only the in-frame rearrangements with V and J called that TCRdb kept. Clones are partly lost; checked studies trace under half to an unresolved V gene and leave the rest unexplained. V and J calls and clone size are those listed in that table; D and trimming were worked out from the DNA. This sample lists around 310,000 clones; almost 90% were detected once. The top ten constitute 4.5% to 7% of the sample.

Measured from the cysteine to the phenylalanine, the CDR3 is 11 residues long. This entry keeps only the CDR3 DNA: 33 bases, framed from base 1. Trimming leaves V shorter by 10 bases and J shorter by 2 bases, with the junction holding 1 base beyond the gene matches. CDR1 and CDR2 are drawn from the germline V gene: MNHGY, SAAAGT. The treatment or condition label of this sample denotes: approximately 18 received Ad26.COV2.S at low or high dose, single or two shots; about 5 received placebo; per-sample allocation not given. For vaccine and placebo recipients, the sequenced repertoires came from samples collected on day 63 after the first injection. Between 29 July and 7 August 2020, Cohort 1b enrolled around 25 adults aged 18-55 years at one site in Boston, USA. As a vaccine, Ad26.COV2.S was a replication-incompetent adenovirus type 26 vector that expressed a prefusion-stabilized SARS-CoV-2 spike protein derived from the original Wuhan strain.

The sequence derives from a person aged 18-65 years who received the Ad26.COV2.S COVID-19 vaccine or a placebo. The chain joins TRBV6-8 to TRBJ1-2, with 7 middle bases fitting TRBD1. The material was peripheral blood, obtained in a trial of Ad26.COV2.S vaccine versus placebo. In nucleotides, the sequence is TGTGCCACACAGGGGAACTATGGCTACACCTTC. This codes for CATQGNYGYTF.